This is a list of T cell receptor beta chains from one sample in a study of blood T cell repertoires in COVID-19. The assay was immunoSEQ multiplex PCR, and TCRdb's table has in-frame clones only and misses some. The sample holds more than 150,000 clones, roughly 90% seen once. The sequencing input was peripheral blood. Receptors originate from a man aged 50 to 59 with acute or convalescent COVID-19. CDR3s include the opening cysteine and the closing phenylalanine or tryptophan. The listing skips clone size in some rows; elsewhere it reads once, few, many or a size class.

clone size	V gene	J gene	CDR3 protein
once	TRBV18	TRBJ1-6	CASSLWQGGNSPLHF
NA	TRBV28	TRBJ1-3	CASSLGLGRNTIYF
NA	TRBV7-9	TRBJ1-4	CASSGRTGENEKLFF
NA	TRBV11-2	TRBJ2-5	CASSEGTSGRASETQYF
NA	TRBV28	TRBJ2-7	CASSLSSGTYEQYF
NA	TRBV19	TRBJ1-5	CASSSDNYSNQPQHF
NA	TRBV5-6	TRBJ1-2	CASRVHGGGGHNDGYTF
NA	TRBV6-2/TRBV6-3	TRBJ1-2	CASSYSSHRGDYGYTF
NA	TRBV9	TRBJ2-1	CASSVTSGGGLTKLSSYNEQFF
NA	TRBV28	TRBJ2-2	CASSSPSGSNTGELFF
NA	TRBV2	TRBJ1-2	CASRGTGVLAGYTF
NA	TRBV5-6	TRBJ2-7	CASSLEGGGVYEQYF
NA	TRBV7-2	TRBJ2-2	CASSSSGQRTGELFF
NA	TRBV30	TRBJ2-7	CAWGADRLNEQYF
NA	TRBV4-2	TRBJ1-3	CASSQSFGQGTYGNTIYF
NA	TRBV14	TRBJ2-7	CASSQGATYEQYF
NA	TRBV4-3	TRBJ2-1	CASSQAILWPYNEQFF
NA	TRBV6-2/TRBV6-3	TRBJ2-7	CASSFLDLAGVYYEQYF
few	TRBV19	TRBJ1-3	CATLGSIGNTIYF
NA	TRBV5-4	TRBJ1-1	CASSRGQGWGDTEAFF
once	TRBV28	TRBJ2-2	CASSLRRQGFTGELFF
NA	TRBV5-4	TRBJ1-4	CASSFGTGFNEKLFF
few	TRBV19	TRBJ1-5	CASSATGFGQPQHF
NA	TRBV4-2	TRBJ1-2	CASSPRINRDYGYTF
NA	TRBV5-8	TRBJ1-2	CASSLAARVYYGYTF
NA	TRBV2	TRBJ2-7	CASSDPRAGAGGLRHEQYF
NA	TRBV18	TRBJ1-4	CASSPGRDNEKLFF
NA	TRBV27	TRBJ2-6	CASSFLKAGGGTGANVLTF
NA	TRBV19	TRBJ1-5	CASSMGQQEPNQPQHF
NA	TRBV9	TRBJ2-1	CASSPWDSHTSSYNEQFF
NA	TRBV9	TRBJ1-1	CASSVLSGGNTEAFF
NA	TRBV7-9	TRBJ1-4	CASSQRGVATNEKLFF
NA	TRBV27	TRBJ1-2	CASSLSKGGRGFYGYTF
NA	TRBV3-1/TRBV3-2	TRBJ1-6	CASRIGSSYNSPLHF
NA	TRBV4-3	TRBJ1-2	CASSQDFAGVGYGYTF
NA	TRBV5-8	TRBJ1-1	CATSRQGTEAFF
NA	TRBV6-5	TRBJ1-6	CASTRTGANSPLHF
NA	TRBV3-1/TRBV3-2	TRBJ1-4	CASSSRDTINEKLFF
NA	TRBV5-6	TRBJ2-3	CASSSPGLADTDTQYF
NA	TRBV6-2/TRBV6-3	TRBJ2-1	CASSYMQGYEQFF